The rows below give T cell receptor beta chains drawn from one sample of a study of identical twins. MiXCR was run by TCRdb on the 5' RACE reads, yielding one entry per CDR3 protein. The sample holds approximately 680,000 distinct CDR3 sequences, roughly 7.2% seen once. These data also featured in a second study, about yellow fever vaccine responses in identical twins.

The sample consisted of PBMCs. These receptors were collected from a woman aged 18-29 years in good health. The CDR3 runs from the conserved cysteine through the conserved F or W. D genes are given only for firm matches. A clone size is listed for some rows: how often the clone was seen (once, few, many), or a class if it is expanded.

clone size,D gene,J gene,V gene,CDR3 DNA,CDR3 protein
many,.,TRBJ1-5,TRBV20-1,TGCAGTGCTGGCGCAGCTAATAGCAATCAGCCCCAGCATTTT,CSAGAANSNQPQHF
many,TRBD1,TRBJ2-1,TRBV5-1,TGCGCCAGCAGCTGGGGGACAGGGGACAATGAGCAGTTCTTC,CASSWGTGDNEQFF
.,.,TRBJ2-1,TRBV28,TGTGCCAGCAGTTTACCCCCACTGTCAGGGAACACTAGCAGCTCCTACAATGAGCAGTTCTTC,CASSLPPLSGNTSSSYNEQFF
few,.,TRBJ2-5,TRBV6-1,TGTGCCAGCAGTGGATCCGGCGGGAAAGAGACCCAGTACTTC,CASSGSGGKETQYF
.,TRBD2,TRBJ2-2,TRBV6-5,TGTGCCAGCAGTTACTCGATCCTCGGGGGGGCGGGCACCGGGGAGCTGTTTTTT,CASSYSILGGAGTGELFF
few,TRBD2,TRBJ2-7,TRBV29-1,TGCAGCGTTTTTAGCGGGAGAGGCTACGAGCAGTACTTC,CSVFSGRGYEQYF
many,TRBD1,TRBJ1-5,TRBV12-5,TGTGCTAGCGATATAGGACAGGCCGGGCCCCAGCATTTT,CASDIGQAGPQHF
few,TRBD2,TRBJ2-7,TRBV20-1,TGCAGTGCTACCCGGACTAGCGGATCCCCCTACGAGCAGTACTTC,CSATRTSGSPYEQYF
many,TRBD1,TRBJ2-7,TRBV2,TGTGCCAGCACTAAGGACAGGGGGCCCTACGAGCAGTACTTC,CASTKDRGPYEQYF
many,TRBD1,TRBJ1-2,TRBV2,TGTGCCAGCAGGAGACCAATAATTCGACAGGGGGCAGAGAGCTATGGCTACACCTTC,CASRRPIIRQGAESYGYTF
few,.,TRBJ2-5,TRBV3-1,TGTGCCAGCAGCCGATCGGAGCGGTTGGGATATCGGGAGACCCAGTACTTC,CASSRSERLGYRETQYF
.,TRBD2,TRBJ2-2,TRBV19,TGTGCCAGTAGTCCCCGGGGGGGATCGTCCACCGGGGAGCTGTTTTTT,CASSPRGGSSTGELFF
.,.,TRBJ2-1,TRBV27,TGTGCCAGCAGTTTAAGGGGGAGCGAGTACAATGAGCAGTTCTTC,CASSLRGSEYNEQFF
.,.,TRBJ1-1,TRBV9,TGTGCCAGCAGCGTAGGTATATCGGGGGCTTGGGGAACTGAAGCTTTCTTT,CASSVGISGAWGTEAFF
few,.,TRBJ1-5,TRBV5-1,TGCGCCAGCAGCTTGGAGACCAATCAGCCCCAGCATTTT,CASSLETNQPQHF
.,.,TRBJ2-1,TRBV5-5,TGTGCCAGCAGCTTGGAAGTGGGGCAGGGGCTCATCAATGAGCAGTTCTTC,CASSLEVGQGLINEQFF
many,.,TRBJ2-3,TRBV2,TGTGCCAGCAGGAGGAGTACCCGGGCGAACACAGATACGCAGTATTTT,CASRRSTRANTDTQYF